The present T cell receptor (beta chain) was sequenced within a study of cytomegalovirus exposure and HLA in healthy donors. Study summary: Within the Caucasian-associated ancestry cluster were under 85% of the approximately 400 genotyped donors. Study-wide findings and caveats: Specificity of three CMV-associated chains for CMV antigens was verified in vitro.

The study ran its PCR with 60 Vbeta and 13 Jbeta primers. The repertoire was sequenced with immunoSEQ multiplex PCR; TCRdb's copy has only in-frame clones and lacks some. The sample has 100,000 to 130,000 clones; 82% are singletons. Donors consisted of healthy bone marrow donors. A word on this clone: What it recognizes is unknown.

The CDR3 spans 16 residues. After removal of 4 bases from V and 4 bases from J, the junction contained 6 bases not matched to a gene. CDR1 and CDR2 from the germline V gene are SGHNT and YENEEA. V gene TRBV11-3 combines with J gene TRBJ2-3, with TRBD2 matching over 12 bases. Sequenced material: PBMCs. The TCR comes from a man between 25 and 39 years old in good health and CMV-seropositive. The CDR3 DNA reads TGTGCCAGCAGCTCCCAACTAGCGGGGGGTTCAGATACGCAGTATTTT. Protein sequence: CASSSQLAGGSDTQYF.